This TCR beta chain was recorded in a study of shared clonotypes between healthy human individuals. Whole-study results and caveats: Estimated richness was generally greater in naive than memory subsets. Owing to a small donor count, the genetic and exposure-history diversity represented was limited. Across several donors, naive CD4 shared roughly 5%, naive CD8 over 3%, memory CD4 2% to 2.5%, memory CD8 0.4%.

Clones were read by immunoSEQ multiplex PCR, and TCRdb kept only the in-frame ones, dropping some. The repertoire holds about 2 million clones, about 95% seen once, with more than 0.95% in the top ten. As regards this clone: Its target is unknown.

Cells designated naive CD8 were CD45RO-negative and were positively selected for CCR7, with terminally differentiated effector memory CD45RA+ cells excluded. Every donor, a Caucasian adult, lived in Nashville, Tennessee. From germline, CDR1 is SGHRS and CDR2 YFSETQ. The CDR3 has 16 residues. With V trimmed by 7 bases and J by 4 bases, 13 bases remained unmatched. This receptor was identified in a young man in good health. The sequencing input was naive CD8+ T cells sorted from blood. The rearrangement joins TRBV5-1 to TRBJ2-2; 7 bases are shared with TRBD2. The CDR3 spells CASGRGKLERTGELFF. The CDR3 DNA is TGCGCCAGCGGGAGGGGTAAACTCGAACGCACCGGGGAGCTGTTTTTT.